One sample yielded the 9 T cell receptor beta chains listed below, sequenced in a study of blood T cell repertoires in COVID-19. Repertoires were generated with immunoSEQ multiplex PCR, while TCRdb's copy carries only in-frame clones and drops some. The sample yields 150,000 to 200,000 clones, roughly 90% seen once. Sequenced input: peripheral blood. The receptors were sampled from a man in his 60s with acute or convalescent COVID-19.

The J gene is TRBJ1-3, the V gene TRBV4-1, with 8 bases aligning to TRBD1. The junction had 12 bases not matched to a gene; V was cut back by 3 bases and J by 8 bases. CDR1 and CDR2 (germline): MGHRA, YSYEKL. The CDR3 contains 16 residues. The CDR3 nucleotides are TGCGCCAGCAGCCAGGATAGACAGGGGACCCCGGACACCATATATTTT. This codes for CASSQDRQGTPDTIYF.

V gene TRBV5-1 combines with J gene TRBJ2-7; D might be TRBD1 (5 bases). The ends were cut back, 3 bases at V and 1 base at J, with 8 bases in the middle. The CDR3 totals 13 residues. From germline, CDR1 is SGHRS and CDR2 YFSETQ. This CDR3 is CASSSDTSYEQYF. The CDR3 DNA reads as TGCGCCAGCAGCTCGGACACATCCTACGAGCAGTACTTC. Full variable domain (missing parts from reference TRBV5-1 and TRBJ2-7): KAGVTQTPRYLIKTRGQQVTLSCSPISGHRSVSWYQQTPGQGLQFLFEYFSETQRNKGNFPGRFSGRQFSNSRSEMNVSTLELGDSALYLCASSSDTSYEQYFGPGTRLTVT.

The chain uses TRBV19 and TRBJ1-3; 7 bases align to TRBD1. CDR1 and CDR2 from the germline V gene are LNHDA and SQIVND (reference sequence). The CDR3 is made up of 12 amino acids. The CDR3 sequence: CGTGAAGNTIYF. The DNA of the CDR3 is TGTGGCACAGGGGCAGCTGGAAACACCATATATTTT.

The chain recombines TRBV7-3 with TRBJ2-5; possibly TRBD2 for D (6 bases). The V end lost 2 bases, the J end lost 7 bases, and 20 bases lay between the germline ends. The germline V gene has CDR1 SGHTA and CDR2 FQGTGA. The CDR3 length is 16 residues. As DNA, the CDR3 is TGTGCCAGCAGCTTAGGGGTAGCGGTGACCCGGGGGACCCAGTACTTC. As protein: CASSLGVAVTRGTQYF.

The chain uses TRBV6-6 and TRBJ2-1; 10 nucleotides line up with TRBD2. The CDR3 covers 14 residues. V shed 7 bases, J shed 7 bases, and the junction held 7 bases outside the gene matches. Germline-derived CDR1 and CDR2 are MNHNY and SVGAGI (reference sequence). The CDR3, as DNA: TGTGCCAGCACCTGGACTAGCGGAGGGAATGAGCAGTTCTTC. This gives the protein CASTWTSGGNEQFF.

The CDR3 coding sequence is TGTGCCATCGGAAACACAGGGATCCAAGAGACCCAGTACTTC. It is translated as CAIGNTGIQETQYF. J is TRBJ2-5 and V is TRBV10-3; possibly TRBD1 for D (6 bases). Germline assignment: CDR1 ENHRY and CDR2 SYGVKD. V lost 8 bases to trimming and J lost 1 base, with 14 bases between them. The length of the CDR3 is 14 residues.

The chain has TRBV3-1 (or the pseudogene TRBV3-2) and TRBJ1-4; 8 positions agree with TRBD1. Unmatched junction bases numbered 14, after V lost 4 bases and J lost 1 base. From germline, CDR1 is LGHDT and CDR2 YNNKEL (reference sequence). There are 19 residues in the CDR3. CDR3 amino acids: CASSPRGPQWRGTNEKLFF. The CDR3, as DNA: TGTGCCAGCAGCCCCAGGGGGCCACAGTGGAGAGGAACTAATGAAAAACTGTTTTTT.

The rearrangement joins TRBV5-1 to TRBJ1-5; 7 bases are shared with TRBD1. The germline V gene encodes CDR1 SGHRS and CDR2 YFSETQ. Trimming removed 4 bases from V and 3 bases from J; junction bases left unmatched: 4. This CDR3 contains 14 residues. CDR3 nucleotides: TGCGCCAGCAGCCCTGGACAGGTCAATCAGCCCCAGCATTTT. This gives the protein CASSPGQVNQPQHF.

The rearrangement links TRBV2 to TRBJ1-6; tentatively, D is TRBD1 (5 bases). CDR3 length equals 14 residues. The ends were cut back, 4 bases at V and 7 bases at J, with 11 bases in the middle. Germline lookup yields CDR1 SNHLY and CDR2 FYNNEI. CDR3 residues: CASSVRGFNSPLHF. The CDR3 coding sequence is TGTGCCAGCAGTGTAAGGGGTTTCAATTCACCCCTCCACTTT.